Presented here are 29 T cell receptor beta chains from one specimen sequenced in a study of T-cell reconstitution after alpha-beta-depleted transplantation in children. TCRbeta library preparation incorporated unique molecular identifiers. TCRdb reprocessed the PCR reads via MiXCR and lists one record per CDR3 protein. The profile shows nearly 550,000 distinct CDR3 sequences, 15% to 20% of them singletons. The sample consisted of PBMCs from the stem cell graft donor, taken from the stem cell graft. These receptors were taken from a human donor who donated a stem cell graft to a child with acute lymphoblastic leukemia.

DNA for the CDR3: TGCAGTGCTAGAGTACCAGCGGGAGGAGATACGCAGTATTTT. It translates to CSARVPAGGDTQYF. The chain combines TRBV20-1 with TRBJ2-3; 9 bases are shared with TRBD2. This CDR3 has 14 amino acids. CDR1 DFQATT and CDR2 SNEGSKA come from the germline V gene (reference sequence). The V gene end was trimmed by 1 base and the J gene end by 5 bases; junction bases not matched to a gene: 4.

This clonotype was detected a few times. The CDR3 nucleotides read TGTGCCAGCAGCGTTTATAGCGGAGAGAGCACAGATACGCAGTATTTT. Its translation is CASSVYSGESTDTQYF. This rearrangement joins TRBV9 to TRBJ2-3; maybe TRBD2 (6 bases). Germline loops: CDR1 SGDLS, CDR2 YYNGEE. Trimming shortened V by 2 bases and J by 0 bases, and 13 bases separated the two germline ends. The CDR3 totals 16 residues.

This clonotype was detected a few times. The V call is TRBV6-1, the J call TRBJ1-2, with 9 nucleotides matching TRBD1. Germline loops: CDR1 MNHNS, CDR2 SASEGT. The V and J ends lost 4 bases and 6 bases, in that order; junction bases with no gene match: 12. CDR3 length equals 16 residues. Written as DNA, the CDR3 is TGTGCCAGCAGTGGATATCACAGGGGGCTCCAGGATGGCTACACCTTC. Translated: CASSGYHRGLQDGYTF.

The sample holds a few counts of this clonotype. CDR3 loop: CASSTIVATSTDTQYF. The CDR3 bases are TGTGCCAGCAGCACCATCGTGGCTACCAGCACAGATACGCAGTATTTT. This chain uses TRBV27 with TRBJ2-3; no clear D gene. The CDR3 has 16 amino acids. Germline V gene lookup returns CDR1 MNHEY and CDR2 SMNVEV (reference sequence). Trimming cost V 6 bases and J 0 bases, with 16 bases left between them.

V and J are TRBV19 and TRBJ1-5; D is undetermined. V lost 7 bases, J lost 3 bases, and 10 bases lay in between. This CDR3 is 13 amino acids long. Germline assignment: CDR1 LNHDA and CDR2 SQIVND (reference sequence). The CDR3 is CASTFGFNQPQHF. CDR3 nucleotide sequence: TGTGCCAGTACTTTCGGGTTCAATCAGCCCCAGCATTTT.

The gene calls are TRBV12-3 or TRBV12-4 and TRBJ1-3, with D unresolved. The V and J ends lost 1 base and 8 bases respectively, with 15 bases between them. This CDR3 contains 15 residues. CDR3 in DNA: TGTGCCAGCAGTTTAGGGCTTCACCTAGGAGACACCATATATTTT. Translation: CASSLGLHLGDTIYF.

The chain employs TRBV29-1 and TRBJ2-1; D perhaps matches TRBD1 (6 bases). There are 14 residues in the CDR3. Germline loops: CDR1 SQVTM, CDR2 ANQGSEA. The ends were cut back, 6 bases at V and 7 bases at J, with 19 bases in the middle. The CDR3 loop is CSVVPQGRGNEQFF. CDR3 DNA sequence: TGCAGCGTGGTGCCACAGGGACGCGGTAATGAGCAGTTCTTC.

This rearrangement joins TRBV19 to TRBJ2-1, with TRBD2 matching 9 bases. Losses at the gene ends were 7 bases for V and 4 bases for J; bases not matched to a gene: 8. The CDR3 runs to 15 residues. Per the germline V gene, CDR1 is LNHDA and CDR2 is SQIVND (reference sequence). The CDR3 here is CASISAGGPYNEQFF. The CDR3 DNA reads TGTGCCAGTATATCAGCGGGAGGACCTTACAATGAGCAGTTCTTC. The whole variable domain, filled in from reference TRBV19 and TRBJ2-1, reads DGGITQSPKYLFRKEGQNVTLSCEQNLNHDAMYWYRQDPGQGLRLIYYSQIVNDFQKGDIAEGYSVSREKKESFPLTVTSAQKNPTAFYLCASISAGGPYNEQFFGPGTRLTVL.

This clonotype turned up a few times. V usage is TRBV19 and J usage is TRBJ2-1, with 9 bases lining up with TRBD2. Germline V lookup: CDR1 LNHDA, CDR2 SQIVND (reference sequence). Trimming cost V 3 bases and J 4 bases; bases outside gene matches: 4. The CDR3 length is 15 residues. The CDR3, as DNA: TGTGCCAGTAGTATGGGGCTAGCGGGGTACAATGAGCAGTTCTTC. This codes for CASSMGLAGYNEQFF.

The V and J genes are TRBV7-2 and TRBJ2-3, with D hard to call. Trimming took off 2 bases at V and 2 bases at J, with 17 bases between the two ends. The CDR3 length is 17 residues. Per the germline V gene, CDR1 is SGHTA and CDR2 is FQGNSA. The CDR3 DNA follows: TGTGCCAGCAGCTTACGACCACGGACGTTAACCACAGATACGCAGTATTTT. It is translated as CASSLRPRTLTTDTQYF.

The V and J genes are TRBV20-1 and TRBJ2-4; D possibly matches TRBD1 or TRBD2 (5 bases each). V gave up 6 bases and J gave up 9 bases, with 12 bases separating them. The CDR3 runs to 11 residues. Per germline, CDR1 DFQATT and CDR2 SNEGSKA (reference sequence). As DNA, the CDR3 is TGCAGTGCAGCCCGGGACGGCATTCAGTACTTC. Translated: CSAARDGIQYF.

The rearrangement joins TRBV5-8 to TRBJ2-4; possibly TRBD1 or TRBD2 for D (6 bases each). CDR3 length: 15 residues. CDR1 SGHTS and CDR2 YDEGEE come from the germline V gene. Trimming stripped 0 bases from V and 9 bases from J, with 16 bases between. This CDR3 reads CASSLGGRGRGIQYF. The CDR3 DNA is TGTGCCAGCAGCTTGGGGGGCCGGGGGCGGGGCATTCAGTACTTC.

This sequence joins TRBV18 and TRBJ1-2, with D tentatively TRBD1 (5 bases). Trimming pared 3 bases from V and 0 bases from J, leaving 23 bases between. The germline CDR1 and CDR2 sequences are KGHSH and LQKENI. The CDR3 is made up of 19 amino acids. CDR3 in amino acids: CASSPIWGDRALANYGYTF. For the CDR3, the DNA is TGTGCCAGCTCACCCATCTGGGGTGACAGAGCCCTAGCTAACTATGGCTACACCTTC.

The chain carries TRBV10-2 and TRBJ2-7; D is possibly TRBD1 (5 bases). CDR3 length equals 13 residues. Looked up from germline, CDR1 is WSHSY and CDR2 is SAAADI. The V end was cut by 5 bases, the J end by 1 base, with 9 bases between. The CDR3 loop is CASSFRVSYEQYF. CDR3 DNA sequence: TGCGCCAGCAGTTTCAGGGTATCCTACGAGCAGTACTTC.

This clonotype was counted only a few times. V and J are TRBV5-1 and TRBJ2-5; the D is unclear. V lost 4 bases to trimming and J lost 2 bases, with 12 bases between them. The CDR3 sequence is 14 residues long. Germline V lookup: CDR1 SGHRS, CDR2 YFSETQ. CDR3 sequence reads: CASSLRTTQETQYF. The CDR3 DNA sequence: TGCGCCAGCAGCCTACGGACGACACAAGAGACCCAGTACTTC.

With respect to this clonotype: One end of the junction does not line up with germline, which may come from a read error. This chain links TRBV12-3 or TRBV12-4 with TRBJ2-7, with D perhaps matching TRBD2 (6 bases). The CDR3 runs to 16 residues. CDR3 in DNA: TGTGACAGCAGTTTAGCGCGGGGCAGTGGCTCCTACGAGCAGTACTTC. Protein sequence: CDSSLARGSGSYEQYF.

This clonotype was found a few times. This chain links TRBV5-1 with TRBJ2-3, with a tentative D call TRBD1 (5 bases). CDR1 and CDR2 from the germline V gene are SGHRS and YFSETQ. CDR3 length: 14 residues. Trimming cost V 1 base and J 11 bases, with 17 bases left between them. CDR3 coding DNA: TGCGCCAGCAGCTTGATACAGGCGCCTAACGGGCAGTATTTT. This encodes CASSLIQAPNGQYF. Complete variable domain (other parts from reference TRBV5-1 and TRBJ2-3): KAGVTQTPRYLIKTRGQQVTLSCSPISGHRSVSWYQQTPGQGLQFLFEYFSETQRNKGNFPGRFSGRQFSNSRSEMNVSTLELGDSALYLCASSLIQAPNGQYFGPGTRLTVL.

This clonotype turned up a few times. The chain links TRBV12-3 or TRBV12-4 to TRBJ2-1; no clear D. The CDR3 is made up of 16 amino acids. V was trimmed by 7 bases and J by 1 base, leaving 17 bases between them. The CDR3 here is CASTHLTGPSYNEQFF. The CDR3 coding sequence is TGTGCCAGCACCCATCTGACGGGTCCTTCCTACAATGAGCAGTTCTTC.

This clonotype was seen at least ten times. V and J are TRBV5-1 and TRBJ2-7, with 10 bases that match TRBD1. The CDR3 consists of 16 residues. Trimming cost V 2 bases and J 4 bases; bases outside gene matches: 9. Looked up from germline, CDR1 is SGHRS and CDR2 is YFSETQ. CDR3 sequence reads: CASSFSRGQGGYEQYF. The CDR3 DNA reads TGCGCCAGCAGCTTCTCCCGAGGACAGGGGGGTTACGAGCAGTACTTC. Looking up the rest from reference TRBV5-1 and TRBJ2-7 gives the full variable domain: KAGVTQTPRYLIKTRGQQVTLSCSPISGHRSVSWYQQTPGQGLQFLFEYFSETQRNKGNFPGRFSGRQFSNSRSEMNVSTLELGDSALYLCASSFSRGQGGYEQYFGPGTRLTVT.

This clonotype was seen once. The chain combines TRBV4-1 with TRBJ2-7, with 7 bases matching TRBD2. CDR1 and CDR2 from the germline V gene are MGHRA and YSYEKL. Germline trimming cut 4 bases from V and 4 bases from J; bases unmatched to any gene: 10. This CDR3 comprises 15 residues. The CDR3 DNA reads TGCGCCAGCAGCCCATTTGCGGGGGTTGGGTACGAGCAGTACTTC. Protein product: CASSPFAGVGYEQYF.

DNA of the CDR3: TGTGCCACCGCTAGCGGCTACAATGAGCAGTTCTTC. Translating it yields CATASGYNEQFF. The V and J genes are TRBV15 and TRBJ2-1; 7 bases agree with TRBD2. Unmatched junction bases numbered 1, after V lost 8 bases and J lost 3 bases. Germline CDR1 LNHNV, CDR2 YYDKDF (reference sequence). The CDR3 is 12 amino acids.

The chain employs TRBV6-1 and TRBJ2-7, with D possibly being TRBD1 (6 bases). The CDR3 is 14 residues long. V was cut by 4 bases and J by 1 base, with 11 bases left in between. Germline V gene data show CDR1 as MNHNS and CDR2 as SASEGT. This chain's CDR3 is CASSVLGGSYEQYF. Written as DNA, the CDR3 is TGTGCCAGCAGTGTCTTAGGGGGTTCCTACGAGCAGTACTTC.

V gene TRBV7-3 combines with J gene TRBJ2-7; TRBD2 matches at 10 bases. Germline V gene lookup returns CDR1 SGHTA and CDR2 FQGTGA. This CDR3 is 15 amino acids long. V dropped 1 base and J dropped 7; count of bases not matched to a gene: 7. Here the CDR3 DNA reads TGTGCCAGCAGCTTAAATTCCGCTAGCGGGAGTGAGCAGTACTTC. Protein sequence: CASSLNSASGSEQYF.

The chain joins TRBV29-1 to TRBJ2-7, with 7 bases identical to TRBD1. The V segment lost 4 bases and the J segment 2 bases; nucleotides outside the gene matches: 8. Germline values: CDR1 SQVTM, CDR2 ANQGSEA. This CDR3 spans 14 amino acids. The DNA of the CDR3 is TGCAGCGTTGCACGTGGACAGGCCACCTACGAGCAGTACTTC. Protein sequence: CSVARGQATYEQYF.

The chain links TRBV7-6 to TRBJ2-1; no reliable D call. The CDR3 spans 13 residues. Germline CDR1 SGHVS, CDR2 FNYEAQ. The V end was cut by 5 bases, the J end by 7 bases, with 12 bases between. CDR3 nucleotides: TGTGCCAGCAGCCCCAACGTAGGGAATGAGCAGTTCTTC. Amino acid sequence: CASSPNVGNEQFF. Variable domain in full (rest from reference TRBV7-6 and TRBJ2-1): GAGVSQSPRYKVTKRGQDVALRCDPISGHVSLYWYRQALGQGPEFLTYFNYEAQQDKSGLPNDRFSAERPEGSISTLTIQRTEQRDSAMYRCASSPNVGNEQFFGPGTRLTVL.

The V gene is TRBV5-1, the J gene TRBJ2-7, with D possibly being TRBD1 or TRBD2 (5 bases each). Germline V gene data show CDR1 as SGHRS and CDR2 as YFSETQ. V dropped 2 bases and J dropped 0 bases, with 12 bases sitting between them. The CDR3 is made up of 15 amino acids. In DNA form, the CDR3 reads TGCGCCAGCAGCTTAAATCCAGGGAGCTCCTACGAGCAGTACTTC. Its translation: CASSLNPGSSYEQYF. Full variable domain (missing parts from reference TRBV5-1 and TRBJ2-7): KAGVTQTPRYLIKTRGQQVTLSCSPISGHRSVSWYQQTPGQGLQFLFEYFSETQRNKGNFPGRFSGRQFSNSRSEMNVSTLELGDSALYLCASSLNPGSSYEQYFGPGTRLTVT.

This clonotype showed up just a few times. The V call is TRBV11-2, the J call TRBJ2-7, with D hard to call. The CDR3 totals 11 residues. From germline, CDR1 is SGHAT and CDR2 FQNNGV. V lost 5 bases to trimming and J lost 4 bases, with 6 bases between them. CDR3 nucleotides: TGTGCCAGCAGCAACTGGTACGAGCAGTACTTC. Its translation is CASSNWYEQYF.

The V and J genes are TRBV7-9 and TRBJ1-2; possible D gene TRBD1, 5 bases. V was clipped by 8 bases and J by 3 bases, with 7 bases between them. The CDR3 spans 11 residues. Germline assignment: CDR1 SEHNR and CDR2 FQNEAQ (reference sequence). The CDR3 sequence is CASGADYGYTF. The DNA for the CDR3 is TGTGCCAGCGGGGCTGACTATGGCTACACCTTC.

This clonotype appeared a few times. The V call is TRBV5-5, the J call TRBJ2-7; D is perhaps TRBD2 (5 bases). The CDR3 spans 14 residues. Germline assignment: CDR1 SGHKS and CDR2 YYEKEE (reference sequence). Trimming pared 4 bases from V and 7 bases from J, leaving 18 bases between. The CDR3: CASSPPGTPREQYF. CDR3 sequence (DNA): TGTGCCAGCAGCCCACCGGGAACCCCGAGGGAGCAGTACTTC.